The source of this T cell receptor beta chain is a study of shared clonotypes between healthy human individuals. The CDR3 has 17 amino acids. Per germline, CDR1 SEHNR and CDR2 FQNEAQ (reference sequence). Trimming stripped 0 bases from V and 4 bases from J, with 15 bases between. Once extracted for a subset, genomic DNA was divided evenly among several immunoSEQ plates. TCRdb keeps only in-frame clones here, not all; method: immunoSEQ multiplex PCR. The data show hundreds of thousands of clones, less than 80% seen once. The receptor's source is a woman aged 40 to 49 in good health. Some clones in this sample may be carry-over from other donors' samples. Sample: PBMCs. The chain combines TRBV7-9 with TRBJ1-4; tentatively, D is TRBD1 (6 bases). Here the CDR3 DNA reads TGTGCCAGCAGCTTAGCGCGCTGGGACACTAATAATGAAAAACTGTTTTTT. This translates into CASSLARWDTNNEKLFF.